The entry that follows covers one T cell receptor (beta chain) sequence. The data are from a study of control samples from healthy donors and cancer patients. Some clones are missing from TCRdb's copy, which holds only in-frame ones; the method was immunoSEQ multiplex PCR. The sample includes some 79,000 clones, about 90% of them seen just once. Per the germline V gene, CDR1 is MNHNY and CDR2 is SVGAGI (reference sequence). This CDR3 is built from 20 residues. Unmatched junction bases numbered 15, after V lost 5 bases and J lost 0 bases. The sequence came from a woman in her fifties or sixties in good health. The sample consisted of blood. The rearrangement joins TRBV6-6 to TRBJ2-3, with 12 bases aligning to TRBD2. For the CDR3, the DNA is TGTGCCAGCAGTCAAACCGTACTAGCGGGAGGTTGGGGTAGCACAGATACGCAGTATTTT. This sequence encodes CASSQTVLAGGWGSTDTQYF.